This TCR beta chain stems from a study of identical twins. This clonotype was counted only a few times. Template switching, a step in the protocol, added a universal primer site, and cDNA carried unique molecular identifiers. A single record per CDR3 protein comes from TCRdb applying MiXCR to the 5' RACE reads. The repertoire includes about 520,000 distinct CDR3 sequences, 20% to 25% of them detected once, and roughly 0.91% sits in the top ten. This CDR3 has 15 amino acids. Germline V gene sequence: CDR1 SGHNT, CDR2 YENEEA. V was shortened by 1 base and J by 8 bases, with 15 bases between the two germline ends. These data are also associated with another study on T cells expressing NK-cell markers. This second study says: In several experiments, sorting was restricted to alpha-beta TCR T cells by an anti-gamma-delta TCR antibody. The dominant NKG2C+ clonotypes represented about 1.0-8% of CD8+ T cells in over 5 donors. HCMV specificity was not established for the expanded NKG2C+ T cell clones.

This TCR was sampled from a woman aged 18-35 years in good health. The material sequenced was CD4+ T cells sorted from blood. This chain links TRBV11-3 with TRBJ2-1; D not certain. CDR3 sequence (DNA): TGTGCCAGCAGCTTAGGGGTAGGGCCATTCGATGAGCAGTTCTTC. Translation: CASSLGVGPFDEQFF.